Each of the 4 T cell receptor beta chains below was sequenced from the same sample in a study of blood T cell repertoires in COVID-19. Method: immunoSEQ multiplex PCR; TCRdb's copy keeps in-frame clones and lacks some. The sample carries some 490,000 clones, approximately 91% recorded once. Sequences were obtained from PBMCs or T cells enriched from blood (not recorded which). The receptors shown here come from a woman in her sixties or seventies who had recovered from COVID-19.

The chain has TRBV11-3 and TRBJ1-1, with D perhaps matching TRBD1 (5 bases). From germline, CDR1 is SGHNT and CDR2 YENEEA. This CDR3 comprises 12 residues. The V gene lost 5 bases and the J gene lost 9 bases, with 13 bases spanning the gap. In DNA, the CDR3 is TGTGCCAGCAGCCTCTCGGGGGTTAAAGCTTTCTTT. Translating it yields CASSLSGVKAFF.

V gene TRBV11-3 combines with J gene TRBJ2-7, with D perhaps TRBD2 (5 bases). The germline V gene has CDR1 SGHNT and CDR2 YENEEA. The CDR3 runs 14 residues. Trimming stripped 4 bases from V and 6 bases from J, with 16 bases between. As DNA, the CDR3 is TGTGCCAGCAGCTATACGGGGAACGCGGGCGAGCAGTACTTC. Its protein is CASSYTGNAGEQYF.

The rearrangement uses TRBV5-8 and TRBJ2-1; 14 bases map to TRBD2. V was clipped by 4 bases and J by 6 bases; unmatched bases: 6. Germline loops: CDR1 SGHTS, CDR2 YDEGEE. The CDR3 totals 16 residues. The CDR3 loop reads CASSVPTSGGVNEQFF. CDR3 bases: TGTGCCAGCAGCGTACCGACTAGCGGGGGGGTCAATGAGCAGTTCTTC.

This clone was seen only once. The rearrangement uses TRBV5-1 and TRBJ1-2, with 11 bases matching TRBD1. The CDR3 is made up of 14 amino acids. V lost 4 bases and J lost 12; bases outside the gene matches: 11. Germline V lookup: CDR1 SGHRS, CDR2 YFSETQ. The CDR3 is CASSPGQGAYENTF. DNA for the CDR3: TGCGCCAGCAGCCCAGGACAGGGGGCATATGAGAACACCTTC.